This T cell receptor beta chain comes out of a study of shared clonotypes between healthy human individuals. This CDR3 comprises 14 residues. Germline CDR1 and CDR2: SGHVS and FNYEAQ. J gave up 4 bases and V 3 bases, and 2 bases lay outside the gene matches. The table came from immunoSEQ multiplex PCR; TCRdb's copy has only in-frame clones and leaves some out. The sample contains about 120,000 clones, about 62% of which appear only once. Sample: memory CD8+ T cells sorted from blood. The sample's subset: CD45RO+ cells pooled with CCR7-negative TemRA cells. This clonotype was sampled from a woman in her twenties or thirties in good health. The chain employs TRBV7-6 and TRBJ2-5, with 10 bases lining up with TRBD2. This CDR3 is CASSFLAGVETQYF. For the CDR3, the DNA is TGTGCCAGCAGCTTTCTAGCGGGGGTAGAGACCCAGTACTTC.